This is a list of T cell receptor beta chains from one sample in a study of shared clonotypes between healthy human individuals. Clones were sequenced by immunoSEQ multiplex PCR, and TCRdb holds only the in-frame ones, with some missing. This table has more than 2 million clones, just under 95% appearing once. Input material: naive CD8+ T cells sorted from blood. Receptor source: a man younger than 30 in good health. CDR3s include the opening cysteine and the closing phenylalanine or tryptophan. The D gene is left open where the match is weak. Size is omitted from some rows. Given values are once, few, many or a class for expanded clones.

v_gene,abundance,d_gene,len,j_gene,CDR3aa,CDR3nt
TRBV5-6,-,-,17,TRBJ2-4,CASSLGVNTLRSDIQYF,TGTGCCAGCAGCTTGGGCGTGAACACCCTACGGAGTGACATTCAGTACTTC
TRBV28,-,-,13,TRBJ2-1,CASSRLVGSEQFF,TGTGCCAGCAGCCGACTAGTAGGAAGTGAGCAGTTCTTC
TRBV28,-,-,14,TRBJ2-7,CASATGLISYEQYF,TGTGCCAGCGCCACAGGGTTGATTTCCTACGAGCAGTACTTC
TRBV7-8,-,TRBD2,18,TRBJ2-1,CASSLEGTSGTLYNEQFF,TGTGCCAGCAGCTTAGAGGGGACTAGCGGAACTCTTTACAATGAGCAGTTCTTC
TRBV14,-,-,12,TRBJ2-5,CASSQVEETQYF,TGTGCCAGCAGCCAAGTAGAAGAGACCCAGTACTTC
TRBV7-9,-,TRBD1,14,TRBJ2-7,CASSFTGTDYEQYF,TGTGCCAGCAGCTTTACCGGGACAGATTACGAGCAGTACTTC
TRBV4-3,once,-,14,TRBJ2-1,CASRPGGPNNEQFF,TGCGCCAGCAGACCCGGGGGACCAAACAATGAGCAGTTCTTC
TRBV5-6,-,-,15,TRBJ1-1,CASSHLRDMNTEAFF,TGTGCCAGCAGCCATCTCAGGGACATGAACACTGAAGCTTTCTTT
TRBV7-9,-,TRBD1,16,TRBJ1-2,CASTSGRGTDSYGYTF,TGTGCCAGCACCTCGGGGAGGGGGACAGATTCATATGGCTACACCTTC
TRBV5-6,-,TRBD1,14,TRBJ2-1,CASSAGQGAFEQFF,TGTGCCAGCAGCGCGGGACAGGGGGCCTTTGAGCAGTTCTTC
TRBV4-1,-,-,16,TRBJ1-2,CASSQERTGLKYGYTF,TGCGCCAGCAGCCAAGAGAGGACGGGCTTGAAATATGGCTACACCTTC
TRBV5-4,-,-,15,TRBJ1-1,CASSLGRGSNTEAFF,TGTGCCAGCAGCTTGGGCAGGGGATCGAACACTGAAGCTTTCTTT
TRBV29-1,-,TRBD1,11,TRBJ2-7,CSVYRGNEQYF,TGCAGCGTTTACAGGGGTAACGAGCAGTACTTC
TRBV5-6,once,-,16,TRBJ2-7,CASSEFPGSYSYEQYF,TGTGCCAGTTCCGAATTTCCGGGATCCTACAGCTACGAGCAGTACTTC
TRBV9,-,TRBD1,14,TRBJ2-5,CASSAGTGLGTQYF,TGTGCCAGCAGCGCCGGGACAGGCCTAGGGACCCAGTACTTC
TRBV7-6,few,-,13,TRBJ1-1,CASSLGEDTEAFF,TGTGCCAGCAGCTTAGGAGAGGACACTGAAGCTTTCTTT
TRBV28,-,TRBD2,14,TRBJ2-2,CASSPGGPTGELFF,TGTGCCAGCAGCCCGGGGGGGCCCACCGGGGAGCTGTTTTTT
TRBV9,-,-,15,TRBJ2-7,CASSVGGTASYEQYF,TGTGCCAGCAGCGTAGGTGGGACGGCGTCCTACGAGCAGTACTTC
TRBV4-1,-,-,14,TRBJ2-7,CASSQGRAGSEQYF,TGCGCCAGCAGCCAGGGCAGGGCAGGATCCGAGCAGTACTTC
TRBV28,-,-,17,TRBJ1-1,CASSTNTETARSTEAFF,TGTGCCAGCAGTACAAATACAGAGACAGCGCGTAGCACTGAAGCTTTCTTT
TRBV13,-,-,14,TRBJ2-7,CASSLGLQGVEQYF,TGTGCCAGCAGCTTAGGCCTTCAAGGGGTCGAGCAGTACTTC
TRBV12-5,-,-,11,TRBJ2-7,CASVGDHEQYF,TGTGCTAGTGTAGGTGATCACGAGCAGTACTTC
TRBV11-2,-,-,11,TRBJ1-1,CASSPGTEAFF,TGTGCCAGCAGCCCCGGGACAGAAGCTTTCTTT
TRBV2,-,TRBD1,15,TRBJ2-5,CASSAMDRDQETQYF,TGTGCCAGCAGTGCTATGGACAGGGACCAAGAGACCCAGTACTTC
TRBV28,-,-,14,TRBJ1-2,CASSLRGGEYGYTF,TGTGCCAGCAGTTTGCGGGGAGGTGAATATGGCTACACCTTC
TRBV6-6,few,-,13,TRBJ2-3,CASSYVGTDTQYF,TGTGCCAGCAGTTACGTGGGCACAGATACGCAGTATTTT
TRBV6-1,-,-,15,TRBJ1-5,CASSGYRDNRQPQHF,TGTGCCAGCAGTGGGTACCGGGACAACCGTCAGCCCCAGCATTTT
TRBV5-6,-,-,15,TRBJ2-3,CASSLPGPLADTQYF,TGTGCCAGCAGCTTACCGGGACCCCTTGCAGATACGCAGTATTTT
TRBV30,-,-,12,TRBJ2-1,CAWSGPRGEQFF,TGTGCCTGGAGCGGCCCACGGGGAGAGCAGTTCTTC
TRBV6-6,-,-,15,TRBJ1-5,CASSYAEDGNQPQHF,TGTGCCAGCAGTTACGCAGAGGATGGCAATCAGCCCCAGCATTTT
TRBV6-1,-,TRBD2,17,TRBJ2-7,CASSEALSGGFSYEQYF,TGTGCCAGCAGTGAAGCTCTGAGCGGGGGGTTCTCCTACGAGCAGTACTTC
TRBV11-2,-,-,15,TRBJ2-7,CASSLGRRESYEQYF,TGTGCCAGCAGCTTAGGCAGGCGGGAATCCTACGAGCAGTACTTC
TRBV10-3,-,TRBD2,15,TRBJ2-1,CAIHRGDSAYNEQFF,TGTGCCATCCACCGGGGGGATAGCGCCTACAATGAGCAGTTCTTC
TRBV7-9,-,-,14,TRBJ1-2,CASSFPGGQFGYTF,TGTGCCAGCAGCTTCCCCGGAGGGCAGTTTGGCTACACCTTC
TRBV5-6,-,-,13,TRBJ1-1,CASSLQGQLQAFF,TGTGCCAGCAGCTTGCAAGGACAGTTGCAGGCTTTCTTT
TRBV9,-,-,14,TRBJ2-1,CASSAGTLYNEQFF,TGTGCCAGCAGCGCAGGGACTCTTTACAATGAGCAGTTCTTC
TRBV4-1,-,-,15,TRBJ2-5,CASSQDQASVETQYF,TGCGCCAGCAGCCAAGATCAGGCTAGCGTGGAGACCCAGTACTTC
TRBV7-8,-,-,16,TRBJ2-7,CASSQGPTSTIYEQYF,TGTGCCAGCAGCCAGGGTCCTACTAGCACTATCTACGAGCAGTACTTC
TRBV30,-,-,13,TRBJ2-7,CAWSVLPNYEQYF,TGTGCCTGGAGTGTACTACCGAACTACGAGCAGTACTTC
TRBV11-1,-,-,12,TRBJ2-1,CASSLWYNEQFF,TGTGCCAGCAGCTTATGGTACAATGAGCAGTTCTTC
TRBV2,-,TRBD1,13,TRBJ2-7,CAATQGVPLEQYF,TGTGCCGCGACACAGGGGGTCCCCCTCGAGCAGTACTTC
TRBV4-3,-,-,15,TRBJ2-7,CASSQGAPIPYEQYF,TGCGCCAGCAGCCAAGGAGCCCCTATTCCCTACGAGCAGTACTTC
TRBV6-5,-,-,15,TRBJ1-2,CASSYARGQEYGYTF,TGTGCCAGCAGTTATGCCAGGGGTCAGGAGTATGGCTACACCTTC
TRBV4-3,-,-,18,TRBJ2-7,CASSQESPLGGNSYEQYF,TGCGCCAGCAGCCAAGAATCCCCCTTAGGAGGAAACTCCTACGAGCAGTACTTC
TRBV11-2,-,TRBD1,15,TRBJ1-1,CASSTSRGRKTEAFF,TGTGCCAGCAGCACTAGCAGGGGGCGAAAAACTGAAGCTTTCTTT
TRBV11-2,-,-,14,TRBJ1-1,CASSRRDGHTEAFF,TGTGCCAGCAGCCGCCGGGACGGGCACACTGAAGCTTTCTTT
TRBV6-5,-,-,15,TRBJ2-5,CASSSWDVTQETQYF,TGTGCCAGCAGTTCCTGGGACGTCACCCAAGAGACCCAGTACTTC
TRBV6-5,-,-,12,TRBJ2-5,CASSKDSETQYF,TGTGCCAGCAGCAAGGACAGTGAGACCCAGTACTTC
TRBV7-9,-,-,15,TRBJ2-7,CASSSTTLGGYEQYF,TGTGCCAGCAGCTCGACTACCCTCGGCGGCTACGAGCAGTACTTC